Listed below are T cell receptor beta chains from one sample, sequenced in a study of blood T cell repertoires in COVID-19. Measured with immunoSEQ multiplex PCR; TCRdb has only the in-frame clones, and not every one. The data hold 270,000 or so clones, with around 90% observed a single time. Input material: PBMCs or T cells enriched from blood (not recorded which). The receptor source for this set is a man aged 40-49 years who had been exposed to COVID-19. The CDR3 runs from the conserved cysteine through the conserved F or W. The order of the fields is V gene, D gene, J gene, clone size, CDR3 length, CDR3 protein, CDR3 DNA. The D gene is left open where the match is weak. Clone size is not always given. Where it is, it says once, few, many or a class for expanded clones.

>TRBV28|TRBD1|TRBJ2-1|.|16
CASRGPGQGPSGEQFF
TGTGCCAGCAGGGGACCGGGACAGGGGCCCTCCGGGGAGCAGTTCTTC
>TRBV19|.|TRBJ2-3|.|13
CASSRQDPDTQYF
TGTGCCAGTAGTAGACAGGATCCAGATACGCAGTATTTT
>TRBV10-1|.|TRBJ2-3|.|13
CASSDPGADTQYF
TGCGCCAGCAGTGATCCGGGAGCAGATACGCAGTATTTT
>TRBV25-1|TRBD2|TRBJ2-1|.|16
CASRKGGSLRYNEQFF
TGTGCCAGCAGAAAGGGCGGGAGCCTACGCTACAATGAGCAGTTCTTC
>TRBV4-1|.|TRBJ2-1|.|14
CASTAFSSYNEQFF
TGCGCCAGCACCGCCTTCAGCTCCTACAATGAGCAGTTCTTC
>TRBV19|TRBD1|TRBJ1-2|.|14
CASRRQGSNYGYTF
TGTGCCAGTAGAAGACAGGGCTCCAACTATGGCTACACCTTC
>TRBV3-1/TRBV3-2|TRBD2|TRBJ2-3|.|17
CASSQDPASGVSDTQYF
TGTGCCAGCAGCCAAGATCCTGCTAGCGGGGTTTCAGATACGCAGTATTTT
>TRBV30|.|TRBJ2-1|.|12
CAWTPGVNEQFF
TGTGCCTGGACCCCAGGGGTGAATGAGCAGTTCTTC
>TRBV7-9|TRBD2|TRBJ2-2|.|14
CAGAGTSGTGELFF
TGTGCCGGGGCCGGGACTAGCGGAACCGGGGAGCTGTTTTTT
>TRBV5-1|TRBD1|TRBJ2-7|.|13
CASSTTGNYEQYF
TGCGCCAGCAGCACGACAGGGAATTACGAGCAGTACTTC
>TRBV6-5|.|TRBJ2-2|.|12
CASSYGHSGLFF
TGTGCCAGCAGTTATGGGCACTCAGGGCTGTTTTTT
>TRBV4-2|.|TRBJ2-7|once|15
CASSQEWQGTYEQYF
TGTGCCAGCAGCCAAGAATGGCAGGGAACGTACGAGCAGTACTTC
>TRBV5-1|.|TRBJ1-2|.|15
CASSFVGALNYGYTF
TGCGCCAGCAGCTTTGTAGGGGCACTTAACTATGGCTACACCTTC
>TRBV7-2|TRBD2|TRBJ2-5|.|14
CASSLFAGGETQYF
TGTGCCAGCAGCTTATTTGCGGGAGGGGAGACCCAGTACTTC
>TRBV19|.|TRBJ1-1|.|14
CASAREGIYTEAFF
TGTGCCAGTGCCAGGGAGGGGATATACACTGAAGCTTTCTTT
>TRBV19|.|TRBJ2-7|.|14
CASSSPGGTYEQYF
TGTGCCAGTAGTAGCCCAGGGGGGACCTACGAGCAGTACTTC
>TRBV28|TRBD1|TRBJ1-5|.|13
CASSLTGDQPQHF
TGTGCCAGCAGTCTTACAGGGGATCAGCCCCAGCATTTT
>TRBV7-9|TRBD2|TRBJ2-2|.|14
CASRGLSNTGELFF
TGTGCCAGCAGGGGACTATCTAACACCGGGGAGCTGTTTTTT
>TRBV7-6|.|TRBJ2-1|.|14
CASSPMVGGSEQFF
TGTGCCAGCAGCCCCATGGTAGGGGGTTCTGAGCAGTTCTTC
>TRBV5-1|.|TRBJ2-3|.|16
CASSPYQAGFTDTQYF
TGCGCCAGCAGCCCATATCAAGCGGGTTTCACAGATACGCAGTATTTT
>TRBV10-3|.|TRBJ2-3|.|13
CAISVQGTDTQYF
TGTGCCATCAGTGTCCAGGGAACAGATACGCAGTATTTT
>TRBV6-1|TRBD2|TRBJ2-1|.|15
CASSELAGEVKEQFF
TGTGCCAGCAGTGAGCTAGCGGGAGAGGTAAAGGAGCAGTTCTTC
>TRBV5-1|.|TRBJ1-1|.|13
CASAEQGGTEAFF
TGCGCCAGCGCCGAACAGGGTGGAACTGAAGCTTTCTTT
>TRBV27|TRBD2|TRBJ2-7|.|16
CASSSLTSGRHYEQYF
TGTGCCAGCAGTTCCCTGACTAGCGGGAGACACTACGAGCAGTACTTC
>TRBV2|TRBD2|TRBJ2-7|.|14
CASRPTSGRPEQYF
TGTGCCAGCAGACCTACTAGCGGGAGGCCCGAGCAGTACTTC
>TRBV15|TRBD1|TRBJ2-7|.|15
CATSGPGQGAEEQYF
TGTGCCACCAGCGGACCCGGACAGGGGGCGGAAGAGCAGTACTTC
>TRBV28|TRBD1|TRBJ1-2|.|14
CASSLGAGGYGYTF
TGTGCCAGCAGTTTAGGAGCAGGGGGCTACGGCTACACCTTC
>TRBV29-1|.|TRBJ1-1|.|15
CSVRKNRDWSTEAFF
TGCAGCGTTCGGAAGAACAGGGATTGGAGCACTGAAGCTTTCTTT
>TRBV19|TRBD2|TRBJ2-3|.|16
CASSIATSRHTDTQYF
TGTGCCAGTAGTATCGCGACTAGCAGACACACAGATACGCAGTATTTT
>TRBV19|.|TRBJ2-1|.|13
CASSIDPVGVQFF
TGTGCCAGTAGTATAGATCCGGTTGGAGTGCAGTTCTTC
>TRBV2|TRBD1|TRBJ2-7|.|14
CASIEPGTGYEQYF
TGTGCCAGTATTGAGCCCGGGACAGGTTACGAGCAGTACTTC
>TRBV9|.|TRBJ2-1|.|15
CASSVSGSHYNEQFF
TGTGCCAGCAGCGTATCCGGGAGCCACTACAATGAGCAGTTCTTC
>TRBV11-2|.|TRBJ1-5|.|13
CASRGRGNQPQHF
TGTGCCAGCAGGGGGCGGGGGAATCAGCCCCAGCATTTT
>TRBV3-1/TRBV3-2|TRBD1|TRBJ2-7|.|14
CASSFGTDSYEQYF
TGTGCCAGCAGTTTCGGGACAGATTCCTACGAGCAGTACTTC
>TRBV3-1/TRBV3-2|TRBD1|TRBJ1-5|once|16
CASSHRRGQVGQPQHF
TGTGCCAGCAGCCACCGCAGGGGGCAGGTAGGTCAGCCCCAGCATTTT
>TRBV5-1|TRBD1|TRBJ2-1|.|15
CASSTRQGFGNEQFF
TGCGCCAGCAGCACACGACAGGGTTTCGGCAATGAGCAGTTCTTC
>TRBV18|.|TRBJ2-7|.|14
CASSMAGSSYEQYF
TGTGCCAGCTCAATGGCAGGCTCATCCTACGAGCAGTACTTC
>TRBV14|.|TRBJ2-5|.|14
CASSQVAGMQTQYF
TGTGCCAGCAGCCAAGTTGCCGGGATGCAGACCCAGTACTTC
>TRBV28|.|TRBJ2-7|once|11
CASSFGYEQYF
TGTGCCAGCAGTTTCGGTTACGAGCAGTACTTC
>TRBV9|.|TRBJ2-3|.|15
CASSVSGGRTDTQYF
TGTGCCAGCAGCGTATCTGGTGGGCGAACAGATACGCAGTATTTT
>TRBV5-1|TRBD2|TRBJ2-4|.|12
CASSREEGSRYF
TGCGCCAGCAGCCGGGAGGAAGGTTCCCGGTACTTC
>TRBV24-1|TRBD1|TRBJ1-1|.|15
CATSVGGQSNTEAFF
TGTGCCACCAGTGTCGGGGGACAGTCGAACACTGAAGCTTTCTTT
>TRBV28|.|TRBJ1-1|.|16
CASSLAPGVTNTEAFF
TGTGCCAGCAGTTTAGCCCCGGGGGTCACCAACACTGAAGCTTTCTTT
>TRBV7-9|.|TRBJ2-7|.|14
CASSSGTYSYEQYF
TGTGCCAGCAGCTCCGGGACATATTCCTACGAGCAGTACTTC
>TRBV2|.|TRBJ1-5|.|13
CASSVHRAQPQHF
TGTGCCAGCAGTGTTCACAGGGCTCAGCCCCAGCATTTT
>TRBV7-9|.|TRBJ1-5|.|14
CASSLDRQNQPQHF
TGTGCCAGCAGCCTAGACAGGCAAAATCAGCCCCAGCATTTT
>TRBV9|.|TRBJ1-1|once|12
CASNGGGTEAFF
TGTGCCAGCAACGGGGGAGGCACTGAAGCTTTCTTT
>TRBV7-9|.|TRBJ1-2|.|14
CASSPSEWSRGYTF
TGTGCCAGCAGCCCGTCGGAGTGGTCCCGGGGCTACACCTTC
>TRBV7-3|.|TRBJ2-5|.|13
CASSLNRKETQYF
TGTGCCAGCAGCTTAAACAGAAAAGAGACCCAGTACTTC
>TRBV7-3|TRBD2|TRBJ2-5|.|15
CASSRGLAGGETQYF
TGTGCCAGCAGCCGGGGACTAGCGGGAGGAGAGACCCAGTACTTC
>TRBV13|TRBD2|TRBJ2-7|.|16
CASSAAGTSGIYEQYF
TGTGCCAGCAGCGCTGCCGGGACTAGCGGGATCTACGAGCAGTACTTC
>TRBV4-2|.|TRBJ1-5|.|13
CASSHGLDQPQHF
TGTGCCAGCAGCCACGGGTTGGATCAGCCCCAGCATTTT